These 14 T cell receptor beta chains originate from one sample sequenced in a study of immune cell composition in non-small cell lung cancer. Produced via immunoSEQ multiplex PCR; TCRdb's table is partial and in-frame only. The sample yields approximately 3,800 clones, 70% to 80% seen once. Sequencing was carried out using lung tumor tissue. These receptors originate from a human donor with non-small cell lung cancer.

The sample holds one count of this clone. The rearrangement links TRBV18 to TRBJ2-7, with 16 bases matching TRBD2. Germline V gives CDR1 KGHSH, CDR2 LQKENI. This CDR3 comprises 17 residues. Trimming cost V 3 bases and J 3 bases; bases outside gene matches: 5. The CDR3: CASSPGLAGGPDYEQYF. The DNA of the CDR3 is TGTGCCAGCTCACCGGGACTAGCGGGAGGGCCGGACTACGAGCAGTACTTC.

The chain couples TRBV11-3 to TRBJ2-5; TRBD1 aligns across 7 bases. Looked up from germline, CDR1 is SGHNT and CDR2 is YENEEA. The CDR3 extends over 13 amino acids. J gave up 2 bases and V 3 bases, and 0 bases lay outside the gene matches. The CDR3 DNA reads TGTGCCAGCAGCTTGGACAGGCAAGAGACCCAGTACTTC. Translating gives CASSLDRQETQYF.

The V gene is TRBV6-1, the J gene TRBJ2-1, with no clear D. V lost 8 bases and J lost 6, with 17 bases in between. Germline V CDR1 and CDR2: MNHNS, SASEGT. The CDR3 contains 14 residues. The CDR3 reads CASGLMQERNEQFF. CDR3 DNA sequence: TGTGCCAGCGGGTTGATGCAGGAACGCAATGAGCAGTTCTTC.

The chain's CDR3 is CASSPLVASADTQYF. The CDR3 DNA reads as TGTGCCAGCAGTCCCCTAGTGGCTAGTGCAGATACGCAGTATTTT. V usage is TRBV7-2 and J usage is TRBJ2-3, with D hard to call. This CDR3 has 15 residues. Germline assignment: CDR1 SGHTA and CDR2 FQGNSA. The V end lost 6 bases, the J end lost 4 bases, and 17 bases lay between the germline ends.

This sequence joins TRBV14 and TRBJ2-3, with D possibly TRBD2 on 5 matching bases. The V and J ends lost 4 bases and 0 bases respectively, with 8 bases between them. Germline V gene sequence: CDR1 SGHDN, CDR2 FVKESK. This CDR3 comprises 14 residues. CDR3 DNA: TGTGCCAGCAGCCCCCGGACTAGCACAGATACGCAGTATTTT. Translating gives CASSPRTSTDTQYF. Variable domain in full (rest from reference TRBV14 and TRBJ2-3): EAGVTQFPSHSVIEKGQTVTLRCDPISGHDNLYWYRRVMGKEIKFLLHFVKESKQDESGMPNNRFLAERTGGTYSTLKVQPAELEDSGVYFCASSPRTSTDTQYFGPGTRLTVL.

This sequence joins TRBV28 and TRBJ2-1, with TRBD2 identical over 10 bases. Germline CDR1 and CDR2: MDHEN and SYDVKM. CDR3 length: 14 amino acids. V dropped 7 bases and J dropped 7; count of bases not matched to a gene: 7. For the CDR3, the DNA is TGTGCCAGCAATCCGGGACTAGCGAAAAATGAGCAGTTCTTC. This sequence encodes CASNPGLAKNEQFF. Variable domain in full (rest from reference TRBV28 and TRBJ2-1): DVKVTQSSRYLVKRTGEKVFLECVQDMDHENMFWYRQDPGLGLRLIYFSYDVKMKEKGDIPEGYSVSREKKERFSLILESASTNQTSMYLCASNPGLAKNEQFFGPGTRLTVL.

This chain joins TRBV5-5 and TRBJ1-1, with D perhaps TRBD1 (5 bases). The V gene's germline CDR1 is SGHKS and CDR2 YYEKEE (reference sequence). V was shortened by 2 bases and J by 1 base, with 6 bases between the two germline ends. This CDR3 contains 13 residues. The CDR3 region has the DNA TGTGCCAGCAGCTTCGACAGGAACACTGAAGCTTTCTTT. It is translated as CASSFDRNTEAFF.

The rearrangement links TRBV10-3 to TRBJ1-1; the D gene is possibly TRBD1 (6 bases). The germline V gene has CDR1 ENHRY and CDR2 SYGVKD. This CDR3 has 13 residues. V gave up 10 bases and J gave up 0 bases, with 12 bases separating them. CDR3 in amino acids: CATKRDMNTEAFF. DNA of the CDR3: TGTGCCACAAAACGGGACATGAACACTGAAGCTTTCTTT.

The chain has TRBV6-5 and TRBJ2-2; 12 positions agree with TRBD2. The trim removed 6 bases at V and 5 bases at J, leaving 1 base unmatched. There are 14 residues in the CDR3. Germline CDR1 MNHEY, CDR2 SVGAGI. CDR3 in amino acids: CASSLAGGTGELFF. CDR3 nucleotide sequence: TGTGCCAGCAGCCTAGCGGGAGGGACCGGGGAGCTGTTTTTT.

The V gene is TRBV11-2, the J gene TRBJ1-1; 11 bases line up with TRBD1. Losses at the gene ends were 2 bases for V and 3 bases for J; bases not matched to a gene: 5. The CDR3 contains 16 residues. Germline V CDR1 and CDR2: SGHAT, FQNNGV. The CDR3 DNA reads TGTGCCAGCAGCTTATTATTGGGACAGGGGGACACTGAAGCTTTCTTT. Its translation is CASSLLLGQGDTEAFF.

This clone was counted a few times. The rearrangement links TRBV29-1 to TRBJ1-1; weak D call: TRBD1 (5 bases). The CDR3 runs 12 residues. V shed 7 bases and J shed 0 bases, with 9 bases lying between them. Germline V gene data show CDR1 as SQVTM and CDR2 as ANQGSEA. The CDR3 region has the DNA TGCAGCGCTATGACAGTGAACACTGAAGCTTTCTTT. Its translation: CSAMTVNTEAFF. Looking up the rest from reference TRBV29-1 and TRBJ1-1 gives the full variable domain: SAVISQKPSRDICQRGTSLTIQCQVDSQVTMMFWYRQQPGQSLTLIATANQGSEATYESGFVIDKFPISRPNLTFSTLTVSNMSPEDSSIYLCSAMTVNTEAFFGQGTRLTVV.

This clone was recorded a few times. The chain combines TRBV27 with TRBJ2-2; TRBD2 matches 13 bases. The CDR3 has 14 amino acids. The germline V gene has CDR1 MNHEY and CDR2 SMNVEV (reference sequence). The V gene end was trimmed by 7 bases and the J gene end by 13 bases; junction bases not matched to a gene: 9. DNA for the CDR3: TGTGCCAGCACCCCCCGGACTAGCGGGAGTGGGCTGTTTTTT. Its translation: CASTPRTSGSGLFF.

In its sample, this clone ranks as medium-sized. The CDR3 DNA is TGCAGCGTTGAGGGGGGGGCGACCACTGAAGCTTTCTTT. Translating it yields CSVEGGATTEAFF. V and J are TRBV29-1 and TRBJ1-1; D possibly corresponds to TRBD1 (6 bases). Germline values: CDR1 SQVTM, CDR2 ANQGSEA. This CDR3 is built from 13 residues. Trimming took off 3 bases at V and 4 bases at J, with 12 bases between the two ends.

This chain links TRBV4-1 with TRBJ2-7, with unresolved D. The CDR3 has 16 amino acids. V shed 1 base and J shed 2 bases, with 15 bases lying between them. CDR1 MGHRA and CDR2 YSYEKL come from the germline V gene. The CDR3 spells CASSQGAQRETYEQYF. The CDR3 nucleotides read TGCGCCAGCAGCCAAGGTGCCCAGCGAGAAACCTACGAGCAGTACTTC.